This entry lists 18 T cell receptor beta chains sequenced from one sample in a study of OX40 agonist ivuxolimab in advanced cancers. Using immunoSEQ multiplex PCR, the repertoire was profiled, and TCRdb retains in-frame clones only, with some absent. The top ten hold just under 4% of the sample, which has about 55,000 clones, roughly 80% seen once. Here the sequenced sample was CD4+ or CD8+ T cells sorted from blood, taken in a trial of the OX40 agonist ivuxolimab. The receptors here all came from an adult with an advanced solid tumor such as melanoma, head and neck, liver or kidney cancer.

V is TRBV5-5 and J is TRBJ1-5; D is uncertain. The CDR3 contains 13 residues. CDR1 SGHKS and CDR2 YYEKEE come from the germline V gene (reference sequence). V was clipped by 4 bases and J by 9 bases, with 14 bases between them. The CDR3 DNA reads as TGTGCCAGCAGCCAGGAGCCAGAGGCGCCCCAGCATTTT. This codes for CASSQEPEAPQHF.

The chain carries TRBV6-5 and TRBJ2-7; 7 bases are shared with TRBD1. This CDR3 is 15 amino acids long. Germline V gene lookup returns CDR1 MNHEY and CDR2 SVGAGI. Trimming took 6 bases from V and 2 from J; bases not matched to a gene: 10. CDR3 loop: CASRPAGTEAYEQYF. CDR3 in DNA: TGTGCCAGCAGACCGGCCGGGACAGAGGCCTACGAGCAGTACTTC.

The chain uses TRBV4-2 and TRBJ2-2, with no clear D. The germline CDR1 and CDR2 sequences are LGHNA and YNFKEQ. Trimming took off 0 bases at V and 8 bases at J, with 10 bases between the two ends. The CDR3 runs 14 residues. CDR3 sequence reads: CASSQDPLQGELFF. CDR3 sequence (DNA): TGTGCCAGCAGCCAAGACCCCCTGCAGGGGGAGCTGTTTTTT.

This clone was detected once. The chain joins TRBV19 to TRBJ2-1; the D is unclear. Germline values: CDR1 LNHDA, CDR2 SQIVND (reference sequence). There are 15 residues in the CDR3. The V end was cut by 8 bases, the J end by 3 bases, with 17 bases between. The CDR3 nucleotides are TGTGCCAGTCGGGTGGGCGGTAGAAGCTACAATGAGCAGTTCTTC. Its protein product is CASRVGGRSYNEQFF.

The rearrangement joins TRBV5-1 to TRBJ2-6; 7 bases fit TRBD1. Germline CDR1 and CDR2: SGHRS and YFSETQ. The junction had 4 bases not matched to a gene; V was cut back by 3 bases and J by 4 bases. The CDR3 loop spans 15 amino acids. The CDR3 protein is CASSYGQVGANVLTF. DNA for the CDR3: TGCGCCAGCAGCTACGGACAGGTCGGGGCCAACGTCCTGACTTTC.

The chain links TRBV5-4 to TRBJ2-5, with D unclear. CDR3 length: 14 amino acids. Germline CDR1 and CDR2: SGHNT and YYREEE (reference sequence). V lost 0 bases, J lost 3 bases, and 9 bases lay in between. The CDR3 region has the DNA TGTGCCAGCAGCTTGGAGGTGACGGAAGAGACCCAGTACTTC. This sequence encodes CASSLEVTEETQYF.

This chain links TRBV11-1 with TRBJ1-2; D is perhaps TRBD1 (5 bases). V was clipped by 5 bases and J by 8 bases, with 21 bases between them. Germline CDR1 reads SGHAT; CDR2 reads FQDESV (reference sequence). The CDR3 is 15 residues long. CDR3 nucleotides: TGTGCCAGCAGCGGTAGACTGGGGGGGACGTCCGGCTACACCTTC. It encodes CASSGRLGGTSGYTF.

This clone was recorded once. V usage is TRBV10-3 and J usage is TRBJ2-1; the D gene could be TRBD1 or TRBD2 (8 bases each). The CDR3 runs 16 residues. V lost 7 bases, J lost 8 bases, and 24 bases lay in between. The germline V gene encodes CDR1 ENHRY and CDR2 SYGVKD. The CDR3 nucleotides read TGTGCCATCACCCAGGGGGCGGGGGGAGGCGACGATGAGCAGTTCTTC. This encodes CAITQGAGGGDDEQFF.

The chain recombines TRBV18 with TRBJ2-1; D uncertain. Germline V gene lookup returns CDR1 KGHSH and CDR2 LQKENI. The CDR3 runs to 13 residues. Trimming shortened V by 2 bases and J by 4 bases, and 6 bases separated the two germline ends. The CDR3 here is CASSPAKYNEQFF. CDR3 DNA sequence: TGTGCCAGCTCACCAGCTAAGTACAATGAGCAGTTCTTC.

The CDR3: CASSRAGGYGQETQYF. The CDR3 nucleotides are TGTGCCAGCTCACGCGCCGGGGGGTATGGCCAAGAGACCCAGTACTTC. V is TRBV18 and J is TRBJ2-5; 7 bases are a match to TRBD2. CDR3 length: 16 amino acids. CDR1 is KGHSH and CDR2 is LQKENI in the germline V gene. Losses at the gene ends were 4 bases for V and 1 base for J; bases not matched to a gene: 9.

This chain links TRBV7-9 with TRBJ1-1; D not resolved. The CDR3 consists of 14 residues. V dropped 3 bases and J dropped 5 bases, with 13 bases sitting between them. Per the germline V gene, CDR1 is SEHNR and CDR2 is FQNEAQ (reference sequence). Here the CDR3 DNA reads TGTGCCAGCAGCTTCTACGGGATTAGGACTGAAGCTTTCTTT. Amino acid sequence: CASSFYGIRTEAFF.

This chain links TRBV5-1 with TRBJ1-1; D unresolved. The germline V and J ends were trimmed by 2 bases and 1 base, with 6 bases remaining between them. The CDR3 consists of 13 residues. The germline gives CDR1 SGHRS, CDR2 YFSETQ. The CDR3 DNA reads TGCGCCAGCAGCTTCCAACCGAACACTGAAGCTTTCTTT. This encodes CASSFQPNTEAFF.

This clone was recorded only once. The chain combines TRBV15 with TRBJ2-5; TRBD2 aligns across 10 bases. This CDR3 has 14 residues. With 4 bases clipped from V and 4 bases from J, the junction kept 3 bases outside the gene matches. CDR1 and CDR2 from the germline V gene are LNHNV and YYDKDF (reference sequence). In nucleotides, the CDR3 is TGTGCCACCAGCACTCTAGCGGGGGTAGAGACCCAGTACTTC. Its translation is CATSTLAGVETQYF.

The rearrangement joins TRBV19 to TRBJ1-2; D not resolved. The CDR3 is 15 amino acids. Trimming removed 6 bases at V and 4 bases at J, with 18 bases between. Looked up from germline, CDR1 is LNHDA and CDR2 is SQIVND (reference sequence). The CDR3 DNA reads as TGTGCCAGTAGGCCTAGCGGAGGAAGTCCCTATGGCTACACCTTC. This encodes CASRPSGGSPYGYTF.

CDR3 sequence: CASSLGLTGTNTIYF. CDR3 DNA sequence: TGTGCCAGCAGCTTAGGGTTGACAGGGACAAACACCATATATTTT. This chain links TRBV13 with TRBJ1-3; 7 bases agree with TRBD1. This CDR3 is 15 amino acids long. V was pared by 0 bases and J by 6 bases, with 5 bases of the junction left unmatched. From germline, CDR1 is PRHDT and CDR2 FYEKMQ (reference sequence).

This chain uses TRBV28 with TRBJ1-1; D possibly corresponds to TRBD1 (6 bases). CDR1 MDHEN and CDR2 SYDVKM come from the germline V gene. V lost 6 bases and J 3 bases, leaving 20 bases between the germline ends. The CDR3 loop spans 16 amino acids. CDR3 nucleotides: TGTGCCAGCAGCCCCGCACAGGGACTTAGGGACACTGAAGCTTTCTTT. It encodes CASSPAQGLRDTEAFF.

Only one count was recorded for this clone. The rearrangement uses TRBV27 and TRBJ2-1, with a tentative D call TRBD1 (6 bases). Germline CDR1 reads MNHEY; CDR2 reads SMNVEV (reference sequence). V lost 1 base, J lost 2 bases, and 12 bases lay in between. The CDR3 consists of 16 residues. CDR3 amino acids: CASSLYVGATYNEQFF. CDR3 bases: TGTGCCAGCAGTTTATATGTGGGGGCAACCTACAATGAGCAGTTCTTC.

This chain uses TRBV28 with TRBJ2-1, with a possible D match to TRBD2 (6 bases). The CDR3 contains 15 residues. V lost 8 bases and J lost 7, with 21 bases in between. Germline V CDR1 and CDR2: MDHEN, SYDVKM. The CDR3 is CASASRRGIMNEQFF. Written as DNA, the CDR3 is TGTGCCAGCGCCTCGCGGCGGGGAATAATGAATGAGCAGTTCTTC.